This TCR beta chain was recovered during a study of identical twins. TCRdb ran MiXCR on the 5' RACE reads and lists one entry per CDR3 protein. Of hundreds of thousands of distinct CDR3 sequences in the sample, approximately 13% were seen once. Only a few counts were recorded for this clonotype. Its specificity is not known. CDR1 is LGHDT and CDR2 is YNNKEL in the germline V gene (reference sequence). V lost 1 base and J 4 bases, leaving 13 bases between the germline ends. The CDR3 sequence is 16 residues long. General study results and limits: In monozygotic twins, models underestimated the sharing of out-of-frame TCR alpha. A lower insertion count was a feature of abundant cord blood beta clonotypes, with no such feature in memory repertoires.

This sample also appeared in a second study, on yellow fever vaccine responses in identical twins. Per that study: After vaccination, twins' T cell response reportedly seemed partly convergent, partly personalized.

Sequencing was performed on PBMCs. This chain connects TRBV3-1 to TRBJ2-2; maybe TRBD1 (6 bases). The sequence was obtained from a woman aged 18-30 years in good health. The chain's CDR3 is CASSQVGTWGTGELFF. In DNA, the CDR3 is TGTGCCAGCAGCCAAGTGGGGACATGGGGCACCGGGGAGCTGTTTTTT.